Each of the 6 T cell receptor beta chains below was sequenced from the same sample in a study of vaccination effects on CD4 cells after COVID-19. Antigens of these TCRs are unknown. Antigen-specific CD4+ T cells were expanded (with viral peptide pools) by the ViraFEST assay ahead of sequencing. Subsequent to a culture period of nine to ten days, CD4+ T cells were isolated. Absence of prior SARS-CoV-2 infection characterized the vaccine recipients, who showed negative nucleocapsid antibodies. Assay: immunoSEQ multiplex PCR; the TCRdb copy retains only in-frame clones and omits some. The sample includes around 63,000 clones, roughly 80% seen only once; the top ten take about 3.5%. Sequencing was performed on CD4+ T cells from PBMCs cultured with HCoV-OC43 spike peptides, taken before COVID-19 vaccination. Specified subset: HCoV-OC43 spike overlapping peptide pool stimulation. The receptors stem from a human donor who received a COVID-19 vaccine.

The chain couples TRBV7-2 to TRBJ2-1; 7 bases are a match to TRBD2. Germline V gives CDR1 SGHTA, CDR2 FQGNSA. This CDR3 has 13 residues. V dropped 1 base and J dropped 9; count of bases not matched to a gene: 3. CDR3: CASSLERGSEQFF. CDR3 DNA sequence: TGTGCCAGCAGCTTAGAGCGGGGTAGTGAGCAGTTCTTC.

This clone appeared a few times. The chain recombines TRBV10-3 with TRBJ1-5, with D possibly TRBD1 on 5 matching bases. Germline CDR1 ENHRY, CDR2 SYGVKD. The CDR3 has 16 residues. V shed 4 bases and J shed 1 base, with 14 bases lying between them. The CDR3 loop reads CAISGGKIRSNQPQHF. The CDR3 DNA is TGTGCCATCAGTGGGGGGAAAATAAGGAGCAATCAGCCCCAGCATTTT.

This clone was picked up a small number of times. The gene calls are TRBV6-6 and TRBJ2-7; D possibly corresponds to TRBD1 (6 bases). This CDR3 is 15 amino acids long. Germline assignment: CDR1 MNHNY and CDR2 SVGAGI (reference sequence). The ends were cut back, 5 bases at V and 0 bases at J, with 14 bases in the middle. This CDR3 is CASSRQATSSYEQYV. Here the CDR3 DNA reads TGTGCCAGCAGTCGACAGGCCACATCCTCCTACGAGCAGTACGTC.

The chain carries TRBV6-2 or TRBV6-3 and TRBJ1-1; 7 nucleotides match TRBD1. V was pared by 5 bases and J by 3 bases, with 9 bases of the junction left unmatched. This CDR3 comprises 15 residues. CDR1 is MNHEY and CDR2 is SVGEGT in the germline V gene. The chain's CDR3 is CASSRLNRGDTEAFF. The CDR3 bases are TGTGCCAGCAGTAGATTGAACAGGGGAGACACTGAAGCTTTCTTT.

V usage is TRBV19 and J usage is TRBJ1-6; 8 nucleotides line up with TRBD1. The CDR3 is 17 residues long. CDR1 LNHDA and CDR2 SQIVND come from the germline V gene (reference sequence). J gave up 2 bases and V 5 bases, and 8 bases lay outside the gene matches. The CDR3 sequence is CASSAITTGAYNSPLHF. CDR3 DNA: TGTGCCAGTAGTGCGATAACGACAGGGGCCTATAATTCACCCCTCCACTTT.

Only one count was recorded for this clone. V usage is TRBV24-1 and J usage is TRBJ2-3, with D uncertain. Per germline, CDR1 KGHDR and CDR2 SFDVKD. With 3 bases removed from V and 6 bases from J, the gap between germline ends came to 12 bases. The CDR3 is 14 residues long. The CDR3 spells CATSDRIAGDTQYF. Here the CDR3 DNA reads TGTGCCACCAGTGATCGGATTGCCGGGGATACGCAGTATTTT.